This is a list of T cell receptor beta chains from one sample in a study of shared T cell receptors in the human thymus. Sequenced by immunoSEQ multiplex PCR; TCRdb stores in-frame clones only, minus some. The table includes some 700,000 clones, roughly 90% detected once. These data were also reused for a study on human thymus T cells.

The sample taken for sequencing was thymocytes. The receptors here all came from a boy less than two years old with a congenital heart defect. CDR3s include the opening cysteine and the closing phenylalanine or tryptophan. The order of the fields is V gene, D gene, clone size, J gene, CDR3 DNA, CDR3 protein. D genes are given only for firm matches. Rows give clone size only sometimes, using once, few, many, or a class for an expanded clone.

V gene: TRBV4-2; D gene: TRBD1; clone size: NA; J gene: TRBJ1-1; CDR3 DNA: TGTGCCAGCAGCCAAGGGGACAGGGGGAACACTGAAGCTTTCTTT; CDR3 protein: CASSQGDRGNTEAFF
V gene: TRBV30; D gene: TRBD2; clone size: NA; J gene: TRBJ2-1; CDR3 DNA: TGTGCCCAGAGGGGATTCGCTAGCGGGAGATTCTACAATGAGCAGTTCTTC; CDR3 protein: CAQRGFASGRFYNEQFF
V gene: TRBV19; D gene: TRBD1; clone size: NA; J gene: TRBJ2-7; CDR3 DNA: TGTGCCAGTAGTATGACAGGGCGCGAGCAGTACTTC; CDR3 protein: CASSMTGREQYF
V gene: TRBV5-4; D gene: TRBD1; clone size: NA; J gene: TRBJ2-1; CDR3 DNA: TGTGCCAGCAGCCCGGGACAGGGGGCTAGCTTCGGTGAGCAGTTCTTC; CDR3 protein: CASSPGQGASFGEQFF
V gene: TRBV27; D gene: NA; clone size: NA; J gene: TRBJ2-5; CDR3 DNA: TGTGCCAGCAGTCCCACCCCGACAAACCAAGAGACCCAGTACTTC; CDR3 protein: CASSPTPTNQETQYF
V gene: TRBV6-4; D gene: NA; clone size: NA; J gene: TRBJ2-1; CDR3 DNA: TGTGCCAGCAGTGACGTGGCTAGCAATGAGCAGTTCTTC; CDR3 protein: CASSDVASNEQFF
V gene: TRBV7-2; D gene: NA; clone size: NA; J gene: TRBJ1-2; CDR3 DNA: TGTGCCAGCAGCTTCATCCCCAGGGGCAAGCCTAACTATGGCTACACCTTC; CDR3 protein: CASSFIPRGKPNYGYTF
V gene: TRBV4-1; D gene: TRBD2; clone size: NA; J gene: TRBJ2-1; CDR3 DNA: TGCGCCAGCAGCCAAGACGTGGTGATAGCGGGACGACCCTACAATGAGCAGTTCTTC; CDR3 protein: CASSQDVVIAGRPYNEQFF
V gene: TRBV30; D gene: NA; clone size: NA; J gene: TRBJ1-5; CDR3 DNA: TGTGCCTGGAGTGTAGCTGTTAATCAGCCCCAGCATTTT; CDR3 protein: CAWSVAVNQPQHF
V gene: TRBV2; D gene: TRBD2; clone size: NA; J gene: TRBJ2-3; CDR3 DNA: TGTGCCAGCAGTCCCGACTCTCTAGCGGCCCCGGGCACGCAGTATTTT; CDR3 protein: CASSPDSLAAPGTQYF
V gene: TRBV4-1; D gene: NA; clone size: NA; J gene: TRBJ2-1; CDR3 DNA: TGCGCCAGCAGCCCCTCGGCAGGACAGGGGAAAGCGGGGGGTGAGCAGTTCTTC; CDR3 protein: CASSPSAGQGKAGGEQFF
V gene: TRBV28; D gene: TRBD1; clone size: once; J gene: TRBJ1-5; CDR3 DNA: TGTGCCAGCGCGGGACAGCTCAATCAGCCCCAGCATTTT; CDR3 protein: CASAGQLNQPQHF
V gene: TRBV27; D gene: TRBD2; clone size: NA; J gene: TRBJ2-7; CDR3 DNA: TGTGCCAGCAGTACCCCTAGCGGGAGGAACTACGAGCAGTACTTC; CDR3 protein: CASSTPSGRNYEQYF
V gene: TRBV27; D gene: TRBD2; clone size: NA; J gene: TRBJ2-3; CDR3 DNA: TGTGCCAGCATGACTAGCGGGAGGGCCTACGATACGCAGTATTTT; CDR3 protein: CASMTSGRAYDTQYF
V gene: TRBV7-6; D gene: TRBD1; clone size: once; J gene: TRBJ2-7; CDR3 DNA: TGTGCCAGCAGCTTAGGGCCCCACCGGGACAGGTACCAGGAGCTCTCCTACGAGCAGTACTTC; CDR3 protein: CASSLGPHRDRYQELSYEQYF
V gene: TRBV4-1; D gene: NA; clone size: NA; J gene: TRBJ2-6; CDR3 DNA: TGCGCCAGCAGCCGTCCCCCGGGGATCTACTCTGGGGCCAACGTCCTGACTTTC; CDR3 protein: CASSRPPGIYSGANVLTF
V gene: TRBV7-2; D gene: TRBD2; clone size: NA; J gene: TRBJ2-7; CDR3 DNA: TGTGCCAGCAGCCCCCTAGCGGGAAAGGGGTACGAGCAGTACTTC; CDR3 protein: CASSPLAGKGYEQYF
V gene: TRBV19; D gene: TRBD1; clone size: NA; J gene: TRBJ1-1; CDR3 DNA: TGTGCCAGTAGTATAGACCTGACAGGGGCACGGAACACTGAAGCTTTCTTT; CDR3 protein: CASSIDLTGARNTEAFF
V gene: TRBV7-8; D gene: NA; clone size: NA; J gene: TRBJ1-4; CDR3 DNA: TGTGCCAGCAGCTTAATGTCGCGACAGGAGAAAACAACTAATGAAAAACTGTTTTTT; CDR3 protein: CASSLMSRQEKTTNEKLFF